This TCR beta chain was recorded in a study of beta chain features in type 1 diabetes. Study in general: Examination spanned around 110 million sorted cells from all samples.

Study conclusions and caveats: Because the template was cDNA, high-expressing cells might be over-represented. Type 1 diabetes patients had fewer VDJ junction insertions and more deletions.

Expressed TCRB transcripts were sequenced after all isolated RNA was converted to cDNA. TCRdb keeps only in-frame clones here, not all; method: immunoSEQ multiplex PCR. This sample has almost 350,000 clones, with approximately 8.2% found just once. Concerning this clone: Its antigen is currently unknown.

The authors took one heparinised blood draw, averaging roughly 100 mL, from each donor. The sequence came from a woman aged 18-29 years in good health. Sample: central memory CD4+ T cells from blood.

The CDR3: CASSLTGAQFF. In nucleotides, the CDR3 is TGTGCCAGCAGCCTAACAGGGGCCCAGTTCTTC. The V gene is TRBV7-9, the J gene TRBJ2-1; 7 bases match TRBD1. CDR3 size: 11 residues. The ends lost 5 bases at V and 13 bases at J; junction bases unmatched: 5. The germline gives CDR1 SEHNR, CDR2 FQNEAQ (reference sequence).